The rows below give T cell receptor beta chains drawn from one sample of a study of T-cell reconstitution after alpha-beta-depleted transplantation in children. Each CDR3 protein gets one entry after TCRdb re-called the PCR reads with MiXCR. Here the sample spans approximately 490,000 distinct CDR3 sequences, under 15% being singletons. The material was PBMCs from the stem cell graft donor, obtained from the stem cell graft. The receptor set was obtained from a human donor who donated a stem cell graft to a child with combined immunodeficiency. Both conserved end residues are trimmed from each CDR3.

J | length | V | CDR3
TRBJ2-1 | 16 | TRBV24-1 | ATSDPQGGGALYNEQF
TRBJ2-2 | 12 | TRBV12-3/TRBV12-4 | ASNQRERGGELF
TRBJ2-3 | 12 | TRBV11-3 | ASSPGPVEDTQY
TRBJ2-4 | 11 | TRBV29-1 | SVDRFQGDVQY
TRBJ2-5 | 10 | TRBV20-1 | SAGAREETQY
TRBJ2-7 | 11 | TRBV7-3 | ASSAGRTYEQY
TRBJ2-3 | 13 | TRBV7-9 | ASSLRTGEGDTQY
TRBJ1-1 | 13 | TRBV5-1 | ASSLEGQSNTEAF
TRBJ2-1 | 14 | TRBV19 | ASSPSPGGTGNEQF
TRBJ2-7 | 13 | TRBV25-1 | ASSEFRGAKYEQY
TRBJ1-6 | 11 | TRBV12-3/TRBV12-4 | ASRLLTGGSLH
TRBJ2-2 | 15 | TRBV12-3/TRBV12-4 | ASSLILGHLWTGELF
TRBJ1-6 | 12 | TRBV2 | ASKTGLKDSPLH
TRBJ2-7 | 12 | TRBV6-2/TRBV6-3 | ASSLGLAFDEQY
TRBJ2-7 | 11 | TRBV7-9 | ASSLLDRYEQY
TRBJ2-2 | 15 | TRBV6-2/TRBV6-3 | ASSLGLAGTDTGELF
TRBJ2-5 | 13 | TRBV6-2/TRBV6-3 | ASRVSGRGLGTQY
TRBJ2-5 | 10 | TRBV7-9 | ASSLVGETQY
TRBJ2-1 | 14 | TRBV24-1 | ATSDYGQGNYNEQF
TRBJ1-3 | 14 | TRBV6-5 | ASSYIDRGAGNTIY
TRBJ1-2 | 11 | TRBV7-3 | ASTPGDGDGYT
TRBJ1-1 | 13 | TRBV6-1 | ASSPGRALGTEAF
TRBJ2-4 | 16 | TRBV29-1 | SVGGLTGKSLAKNIQY
TRBJ2-1 | 10 | TRBV6-2/TRBV6-3 | ASGERYNEQF
TRBJ2-3 | 14 | TRBV3-1 | ASSQGPFEGRDTQY
TRBJ2-7 | 15 | TRBV24-1 | ATSDSRPTAPPYEQY